The sequence of this T cell receptor (beta chain) was determined in a study of tumor-infiltrating lymphocytes in oesophageal squamous cell carcinoma. This clonotype was observed once. MiXCR, run by TCRdb on the PCR reads, gives a single entry per CDR3 protein. This sample yields 15,000 to 20,000 distinct CDR3 sequences, of which approximately 39% are seen a single time; more than 9% belongs to the top ten. V lost 3 bases and J lost 2, with 14 bases in between. This CDR3 is built from 17 residues. Sequencing input: normal esophageal tissue next to the tumor. This sequence originates from a male donor with esophageal squamous cell carcinoma. The chain recombines TRBV12-3 or TRBV12-4 with TRBJ2-6; D ambiguous. In nucleotides, the CDR3 is TGTGCCAGCAGTTTTGATCGGTGGGCCCCTGGGGCCAACGTCCTGACTTTC. Translation gives CASSFDRWAPGANVLTF.